This TCR beta chain was recorded in a study of OX40 agonist ivuxolimab in advanced cancers. Study overall: Treatment received earlier with anti-PD-1, anti-PD-L1 or anti-CTLA-4 agents was allowed, and approximately 40% had some.

Using immunoSEQ multiplex PCR, the repertoire was profiled, and TCRdb retains in-frame clones only, with some absent. There are some 69,000 clones in the sample; 80% to 85% occur only once, and 2% to 2.5% lies in the top ten. The CDR3 has 14 amino acids. Germline-derived CDR1 and CDR2 are MNHEY and SVGAGI. With 2 bases removed from V and 2 bases from J, the gap between germline ends came to 10 bases. Study outcomes and limitations: Certain nonresponders additionally had low normalized T-cell clonal expansion. Average numbers of expanded clones were greater in CD8+ T cells than in CD4+.

A few counts support this clone. Its antigen is unidentified. The source was CD4+ or CD8+ T cells sorted from blood, collected in a trial of the OX40 agonist ivuxolimab. This TCR derives from an adult with an advanced solid tumor such as melanoma, head and neck, liver or kidney cancer. The chain uses TRBV6-5 and TRBJ2-7, with no clear D. In nucleotides, the CDR3 is TGTGCCAGCAGTTACCGCGGTGCGCCCTACGAGCAGTACTTC. Its translation is CASSYRGAPYEQYF.